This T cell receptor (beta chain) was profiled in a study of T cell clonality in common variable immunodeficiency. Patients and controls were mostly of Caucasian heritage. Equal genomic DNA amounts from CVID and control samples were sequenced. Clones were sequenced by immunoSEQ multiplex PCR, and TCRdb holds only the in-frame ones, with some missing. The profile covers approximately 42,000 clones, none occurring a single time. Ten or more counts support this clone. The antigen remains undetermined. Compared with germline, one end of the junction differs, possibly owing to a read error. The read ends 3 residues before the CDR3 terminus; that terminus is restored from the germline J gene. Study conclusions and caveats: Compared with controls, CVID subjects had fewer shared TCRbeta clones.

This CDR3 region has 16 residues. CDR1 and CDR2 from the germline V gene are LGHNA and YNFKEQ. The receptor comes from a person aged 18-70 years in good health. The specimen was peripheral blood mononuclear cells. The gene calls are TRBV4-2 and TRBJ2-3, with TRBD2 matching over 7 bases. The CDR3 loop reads CASSQELAFSTDTQYF. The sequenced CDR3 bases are TGCGCCAGCAGCCAGGAACTAGCGTTTAGCACAGATACG.